These 17 T cell receptor beta chains share one sample of origin, sequenced in a study of CD8+CD57+ T cells in acquired aplastic anemia. The template for TCR beta VDJ and CDR3 sequence profiling was genomic DNA. Via MiXCR, TCRdb re-called the reads, giving one row per CDR3 protein. The table shows 180,000 or so distinct CDR3 sequences, with around 60% occurring only once. Patients sequenced had flow cytometry evidence of CD8+CD57+ cell expansion. Sequencing used sorted CD4+, CD8+, or CD8+CD57+ T cells (not recorded which) from PBMCs. Receptor source: a human donor with aplastic anemia.

This chain links TRBV9 with TRBJ2-5; D unresolved. CDR3 length: 13 residues. V lost 1 base and J lost 3, with 7 bases in between. Germline V CDR1 and CDR2: SGDLS, YYNGEE. CDR3 coding DNA: TGTGCCAGCAGCGTACTCGGCGAAGAGACCCAGTACTTC. As protein: CASSVLGEETQYF.

The chain couples TRBV2 to TRBJ1-2; 10 nucleotides match TRBD1. J lost 6 bases, V lost 6 bases, and 10 bases had no gene match. The CDR3 runs 15 residues. From germline, CDR1 is SNHLY and CDR2 FYNNEI. This CDR3 reads CASRATGGGLDGYTF. The CDR3 DNA is TGTGCCAGCAGAGCGACAGGGGGCGGTTTAGATGGCTACACCTTC.

This rearrangement joins TRBV20-1 to TRBJ2-3, with D perhaps TRBD1 (5 bases). The V end lost 5 bases, the J end lost 0 bases, and 12 bases lay between the germline ends. The germline CDR1 and CDR2 sequences are DFQATT and SNEGSKA (reference sequence). The CDR3 totals 14 residues. The CDR3 DNA is TGCAGTGCTCCGGACACGATAAGCACAGATACGCAGTATTTT. Translating it yields CSAPDTISTDTQYF.

The chain combines TRBV7-3 with TRBJ2-7, with 9 positions matching TRBD1. The CDR3 length is 15 residues. After removal of 3 bases from V and 5 bases from J, the junction contained 8 bases not matched to a gene. The germline CDR1 and CDR2 sequences are SGHTA and FQGTGA. The CDR3 nucleotides read TGTGCCAGCAGCTTCACAGGGGGCGTTTGGAACGAGCAGTACTTC. This sequence encodes CASSFTGGVWNEQYF.

The chain uses TRBV2 and TRBJ2-3, with D maybe TRBD2 (5 bases). Germline CDR1 SNHLY, CDR2 FYNNEI. V gave up 8 bases and J gave up 9 bases, with 15 bases separating them. The CDR3 covers 12 residues. The CDR3 sequence: CASGLGLFTQYF. CDR3 DNA sequence: TGTGCCAGCGGACTGGGTCTGTTCACGCAGTATTTT.

The gene calls are TRBV7-3 and TRBJ1-1; D is possibly TRBD1 (6 bases). The ends were cut back, 4 bases at V and 10 bases at J, with 10 bases in the middle. The CDR3 is 11 amino acids. Germline lookup yields CDR1 SGHTA and CDR2 FQGTGA. CDR3 residues: CASSSGRGAFF. DNA for the CDR3: TGTGCCAGCAGCTCGGGCAGGGGAGCTTTCTTT.

This clonotype was observed a few times. A much larger clone differs by one base, so this may be a read error. The rearrangement uses TRBV6-5 and TRBJ2-7; a possible D gene is TRBD1 (5 bases). Trimming removed 2 bases at V and 3 bases at J, with 11 bases between. CDR3 length equals 14 residues. Germline V gene lookup returns CDR1 MNHEY and CDR2 SVGAGI. The DNA for the CDR3 is TGTGCCAGCAGTTACGCCGAGACAGACTACGAGCAGTACTTC. It codes for CASSYAETDYEQYF.

V and J are TRBV29-1 and TRBJ1-2; weak D call: TRBD1 (6 bases). The V gene's germline CDR1 is SQVTM and CDR2 ANQGSEA. Trimming shortened V by 7 bases and J by 3 bases, and 15 bases separated the two germline ends. The CDR3 loop spans 13 amino acids. This CDR3 reads CSGSAGGDYGYTF. The CDR3 DNA reads as TGCAGCGGATCGGCGGGGGGCGACTATGGCTACACCTTC.

V usage is TRBV20-1 and J usage is TRBJ2-4, with unresolved D. Germline V gives CDR1 DFQATT, CDR2 SNEGSKA (reference sequence). The V gene lost 1 base and the J gene lost 16 bases, with 17 bases spanning the gap. The CDR3 covers 12 residues. The CDR3 reads CSARANVGSGYF. The CDR3 DNA sequence: TGCAGTGCTAGAGCTAACGTCGGTAGTGGATACTTC.

The chain uses TRBV5-8 and TRBJ1-1, with 9 nucleotides matching TRBD1. CDR1 and CDR2 from the germline V gene are SGHTS and YDEGEE. The V segment lost 2 bases and the J segment 3 bases; nucleotides outside the gene matches: 8. This CDR3 is 16 amino acids long. CDR3: CASSLLGQGCDTEAFF. DNA of the CDR3: TGTGCCAGCAGCTTACTGGGACAGGGTTGTGACACTGAAGCTTTCTTT.

The rearrangement uses TRBV5-5 and TRBJ2-1; a weak D match, TRBD2 (6 bases). The CDR3 is 13 residues long. Trimming shortened V by 4 bases and J by 9 bases, and 14 bases separated the two germline ends. Germline V lookup: CDR1 SGHKS, CDR2 YYEKEE (reference sequence). This CDR3 reads CASSGRDFGEQFF. In DNA, the CDR3 is TGTGCCAGCAGCGGCCGGGACTTCGGTGAGCAGTTCTTC. The whole variable domain, remainder taken from reference TRBV5-5 and TRBJ2-1, is DAGVTQSPTHLIKTRGQQVTLRCSPISGHKSVSWYQQVLGQGPQFIFQYYEKEERGRGNFPDRFSARQFPNYSSELNVNALLLGDSALYLCASSGRDFGEQFFGPGTRLTVL.

V gene TRBV9 combines with J gene TRBJ1-6; perhaps TRBD1 as D (6 bases). V gave up 3 bases and J gave up 10 bases, with 14 bases separating them. The germline CDR1 and CDR2 sequences are SGDLS and YYNGEE. The CDR3 contains 14 residues. CDR3 residues: CASSEDSSGSPLHF. The CDR3 coding sequence is TGTGCCAGCAGCGAGGACAGCTCGGGGTCACCCCTCCACTTT.

This clonotype was recorded many times. The gene calls are TRBV10-3 and TRBJ1-2; the D gene is possibly TRBD1 (5 bases). Germline V gene sequence: CDR1 ENHRY, CDR2 SYGVKD. CDR3 length: 14 residues. Trimming stripped 0 bases from V and 8 bases from J, with 13 bases between. In DNA, the CDR3 is TGTGCCATCAGTGAGTCGAATGGGGCGCAGGGCTACACCTTC. Translating it yields CAISESNGAQGYTF.

This chain joins TRBV4-1 and TRBJ2-5, with TRBD1 identical over 8 bases. V was clipped by 2 bases and J by 4 bases; unmatched bases: 3. Germline CDR1 is MGHRA and CDR2 is YSYEKL. This CDR3 has 14 amino acids. Written as DNA, the CDR3 is TGCGCCAGCAGCCAACAGGGGGCAAGAGAGACCCAGTACTTC. This gives the protein CASSQQGARETQYF.

The genes are TRBV29-1 and TRBJ2-3; 11 positions agree with TRBD1. The CDR3 contains 16 residues. The germline V gene encodes CDR1 SQVTM and CDR2 ANQGSEA. After removal of 2 bases from V and 2 bases from J, the junction contained 6 bases not matched to a gene. CDR3 region: CSVERTGGMYTDTQYF. The CDR3 region has the DNA TGCAGCGTTGAAAGGACAGGGGGCATGTACACAGATACGCAGTATTTT.

This clonotype has ten or more counts. The chain links TRBV2 to TRBJ2-7; a possible D gene is TRBD2 (6 bases). The CDR3 runs to 13 residues. From germline, CDR1 is SNHLY and CDR2 FYNNEI. V shed 10 bases and J shed 3 bases, with 16 bases lying between them. This CDR3 is CATEEGRGYEQYF. The CDR3 DNA is TGTGCCACCGAGGAGGGGAGAGGCTACGAGCAGTACTTC.

This clonotype was recorded many times. The chain employs TRBV13 and TRBJ1-1, with a possible D match to TRBD1 (6 bases). The CDR3 is made up of 15 amino acids. Germline loops: CDR1 PRHDT, CDR2 FYEKMQ (reference sequence). Trimming removed 5 bases from V and 4 bases from J, with 17 bases in between. The CDR3 region has the DNA TGTGCCAGCAGCGCAGGCCTAGGACAGAGCACTGAAGCTTTCTTT. Its translation: CASSAGLGQSTEAFF.